Below, 23 T cell receptor beta chains from the same sample are listed, as sequenced in a study of identical twins. In TCRdb, the 5' RACE reads were re-called with MiXCR into one record per CDR3 protein. The sample comprises roughly 250,000 distinct CDR3 sequences, approximately 7% of which are singletons, and roughly 3.6% rests with the top ten. The data also belong to a second study, concerning yellow fever vaccine responses in identical twins.

The sequenced material came from memory (CD45RO+) T cells sorted from blood. These receptors all stem from a woman aged 18-29 years in good health.

The V gene is TRBV7-9, the J gene TRBJ1-5; 8 nucleotides agree with TRBD1. This CDR3 has 14 residues. Unmatched junction bases numbered 6, after V lost 4 bases and J lost 7 bases. CDR1 SEHNR and CDR2 FQNEAQ come from the germline V gene (reference sequence). The CDR3 DNA follows: TGTGCCAGCAGCTCGGACAGGGATGGGCAGCCCCAGCATTTT. This codes for CASSSDRDGQPQHF.

This clonotype was detected ten times or more. This chain's CDR3 is CASSQGVGLVGSDTQYF. In DNA, the CDR3 is TGTGCCAGCAGCCAAGGGGTTGGTCTAGTCGGCTCAGATACGCAGTATTTT. V gene TRBV3-1 combines with J gene TRBJ2-3; unclear D gene. V lost 1 base, J lost 4 bases, and 18 bases lay in between. The CDR3 contains 17 residues. Per germline, CDR1 LGHDT and CDR2 YNNKEL (reference sequence).

The chain uses TRBV14 and TRBJ1-2, with TRBD1 identical over 9 bases. The CDR3 is made up of 16 amino acids. Germline V gene sequence: CDR1 SGHDN, CDR2 FVKESK. The ends lost 3 bases at V and 8 bases at J; junction bases unmatched: 13. The CDR3, as DNA: TGTGCCAGCAGCCAGGCCCGGACAGGGGCTACGTGGGGCTACACCTTC. As protein: CASSQARTGATWGYTF.

CDR3 sequence: CASSQVGLAGDTSTDTQYF. The CDR3 DNA is TGTGCCAGCAGCCAAGTGGGGCTAGCGGGGGACACTAGCACAGATACGCAGTATTTT. The rearrangement uses TRBV3-1 and TRBJ2-3; 10 positions agree with TRBD2. Germline lookup yields CDR1 LGHDT and CDR2 YNNKEL (reference sequence). J lost 0 bases, V lost 1 base, and 10 bases had no gene match. The CDR3 sequence is 19 residues long.

This clonotype came up many times. CDR3 nucleotides: TGTGCCAGCAGCTTAGGAGTTGCAACTAATGAAAAACTGTTTTTT. Amino acid sequence: CASSLGVATNEKLFF. The rearrangement links TRBV7-9 to TRBJ1-4; D unclear. The CDR3 length is 15 residues. Looked up from germline, CDR1 is SEHNR and CDR2 is FQNEAQ (reference sequence). Trimming pared 1 base from V and 0 bases from J, leaving 6 bases between. The full variable domain, with the rest looked up from reference TRBV7-9 and TRBJ1-4, is DTGVSQNPRHKITKRGQNVTFRCDPISEHNRLYWYRQTLGQGPEFLTYFQNEAQLEKSRLLSDRFSAERPKGSFSTLEIQRTEQGDSAMYLCASSLGVATNEKLFFGSGTQLSVL.

This clonotype came up many times. The chain recombines TRBV5-1 with TRBJ2-5, with D perhaps TRBD2 (6 bases). CDR1 and CDR2 from the germline V gene are SGHRS and YFSETQ. Trimming took 0 bases from V and 4 from J, leaving 13 bases between them. This CDR3 is 15 amino acids long. The CDR3 sequence is CASSLGLGSVETQYF. DNA for the CDR3: TGCGCCAGCAGCTTGGGACTAGGGTCTGTAGAGACCCAGTACTTC.

This clonotype came up a few times. V usage is TRBV7-3 and J usage is TRBJ2-1; 8 bases fit TRBD2. V was clipped by 5 bases and J by 3 bases; unmatched bases: 6. The V gene's germline CDR1 is SGHTA and CDR2 FQGTGA. The CDR3 is made up of 15 amino acids. The CDR3 region has the DNA TGTGCCAGCAGCAATAGCGGGACCAACTACAATGAGCAGTTCTTC. Protein: CASSNSGTNYNEQFF.

This clonotype was counted ten times or more. The chain links TRBV3-1 to TRBJ2-3; D unclear. CDR1 is LGHDT and CDR2 is YNNKEL in the germline V gene (reference sequence). Trimming pared 4 bases from V and 2 bases from J, leaving 10 bases between. This CDR3 is built from 14 residues. The CDR3 loop reads CASSRIANTDTQYF. CDR3 nucleotide sequence: TGTGCCAGCAGCCGGATTGCCAACACAGATACGCAGTATTTT.

CDR3: CAISEPSSGRMLDTQYF. In DNA, the CDR3 is TGTGCCATCAGTGAGCCCTCCAGCGGGAGGATGTTAGATACGCAGTATTTT. The gene calls are TRBV10-3 and TRBJ2-3; 9 bases are shared with TRBD2. This CDR3 contains 17 residues. Germline trimming cut 2 bases from V and 5 bases from J; bases unmatched to any gene: 11. Germline values: CDR1 ENHRY, CDR2 SYGVKD.

The table lists this clonotype with a few counts. The chain joins TRBV11-2 to TRBJ2-5, with 14 nucleotides matching TRBD2. The CDR3 sequence is 15 residues long. Per the germline V gene, CDR1 is SGHAT and CDR2 is FQNNGV. Unmatched junction bases numbered 4, after V lost 5 bases and J lost 5 bases. The CDR3 nucleotides are TGTGCCAGCAGCCAGGGACTAGCGGGGGCCGAGACCCAGTACTTC. Amino acids: CASSQGLAGAETQYF.

This clonotype appeared many times. The V call is TRBV6-1, the J call TRBJ2-1; 7 bases agree with TRBD2. This CDR3 spans 15 amino acids. Trimming took 4 bases from V and 1 from J; bases not matched to a gene: 4. In germline, CDR1 is MNHNS, CDR2 SASEGT. CDR3 nucleotide sequence: TGTGCCAGCAGTGCCGGGGGAGGGTCCTACAATGAGCAGTTCTTC. Amino acids: CASSAGGGSYNEQFF.

This clonotype was seen ten or more times. The chain is built from TRBV15 and TRBJ2-1; 10 bases are a match to TRBD2. V trimming: 5 bases; J trimming: 2 bases; junction bases outside the gene matches: 9. Germline V gene data show CDR1 as LNHNV and CDR2 as YYDKDF (reference sequence). CDR3 size: 17 residues. The DNA for the CDR3 is TGTGCCACCAGCGACCGGACTAGCGGAGGAACCTACAATGAGCAGTTCTTC. Translating it yields CATSDRTSGGTYNEQFF.

This clonotype was seen a few times. The V and J genes are TRBV20-1 and TRBJ1-3; TRBD1 aligns across 7 bases. The trim removed 0 bases at V and 1 base at J, leaving 9 bases unmatched. The germline CDR1 and CDR2 sequences are DFQATT and SNEGSKA (reference sequence). The CDR3 is made up of 17 amino acids. The CDR3 loop is CSARDLRQGWSGNTIYF. The CDR3 DNA reads as TGCAGTGCTAGAGATCTTAGACAGGGTTGGTCTGGAAACACCATATATTTT.

This clonotype was counted ten times or more. This chain uses TRBV6-1 with TRBJ2-7; D is possibly TRBD1 or TRBD2 (6 bases each). Germline lookup yields CDR1 MNHNS and CDR2 SASEGT. V dropped 0 bases and J dropped 7 bases, with 16 bases sitting between them. The CDR3 has 15 residues. In nucleotides, the CDR3 is TGTGCCAGCAGTGAAGCTCCGGGGGCTAAAGGGGAGCAGTACTTC. Protein sequence: CASSEAPGAKGEQYF.

This clonotype occurred a few times. CDR3 loop: CASSLGVRAGDEQYF. The CDR3 coding sequence is TGTGCCAGCAGTTTAGGTGTGAGGGCGGGGGACGAGCAGTACTTC. The V and J genes are TRBV28 and TRBJ2-7; 7 bases fit TRBD2. V lost 2 bases, J lost 5 bases, and 9 bases stayed unmatched. This CDR3 is built from 15 residues. In germline, CDR1 is MDHEN, CDR2 SYDVKM. The full variable domain, in which reference TRBV28 and TRBJ2-7 provide the parts outside the CDR3, is DVKVTQSSRYLVKRTGEKVFLECVQDMDHENMFWYRQDPGLGLRLIYFSYDVKMKEKGDIPEGYSVSREKKERFSLILESASTNQTSMYLCASSLGVRAGDEQYFGPGTRLTVT.

This clonotype showed up many times. The CDR3 DNA reads TGTGCCAGCAGCACCAACACCGGGGAGCTGTTTTTT. This codes for CASSTNTGELFF. This chain uses TRBV6-6 with TRBJ2-2; unclear D gene. The CDR3 loop spans 12 amino acids. Trimming removed 6 bases from V and 2 bases from J, with 4 bases in between. CDR1 and CDR2 from the germline V gene are MNHNY and SVGAGI (reference sequence).

The chain recombines TRBV7-9 with TRBJ2-4; D is possibly TRBD1 or TRBD2 (5 bases each). Germline V lookup: CDR1 SEHNR, CDR2 FQNEAQ (reference sequence). This CDR3 comprises 13 residues. Trimming stripped 2 bases from V and 8 bases from J, with 10 bases between. As DNA, the CDR3 is TGTGCCAGCAGCTTAATCCCGGGACACATTCAGTACTTC. Protein product: CASSLIPGHIQYF.

The rearrangement links TRBV20-1 to TRBJ2-3; 11 positions match TRBD2. Looked up from germline, CDR1 is DFQATT and CDR2 is SNEGSKA (reference sequence). The CDR3 loop spans 16 amino acids. The V and J ends lost 7 bases and 0 bases, in that order; junction bases with no gene match: 9. CDR3 in amino acids: CSVGDSGRGSTDTQYF. CDR3 coding DNA: TGCAGTGTCGGGGATAGCGGGAGGGGGAGCACAGATACGCAGTATTTT.

The chain carries TRBV24-1 and TRBJ2-3; possible D gene TRBD1, 6 bases. Deletions cut 5 bases from V and 3 bases from J, with 8 bases between. The CDR3 consists of 13 residues. Germline-derived CDR1 and CDR2 are KGHDR and SFDVKD. In nucleotides, the CDR3 is TGTGCCACCAGTGGACAGGTTACAGATACGCAGTATTTT. Translated: CATSGQVTDTQYF.

With respect to this clonotype: A read error may be the cause here, since a much bigger clone is one base away. The rearrangement links TRBV5-1 to TRBJ1-1; TRBD1 matches at 9 bases. In germline, CDR1 is SGHRS, CDR2 YFSETQ. The CDR3 extends over 14 amino acids. In DNA, the CDR3 is TGCGCCACCAATACAGGGGGCGAAAACACTGAAGCTCTCTTT. It codes for CATNTGGENTEALF.

Only a few counts were recorded for this clonotype. The CDR3 sequence is CASSPGAGWYEQYF. Here the CDR3 DNA reads TGTGCCAGCAGCCCCGGGGCAGGGTGGTACGAGCAGTACTTC. V gene TRBV5-5 combines with J gene TRBJ2-7; either TRBD1 or TRBD2 may supply D (5 bases each). Trimming stripped 4 bases from V and 4 bases from J, with 15 bases between. From germline, CDR1 is SGHKS and CDR2 YYEKEE (reference sequence). CDR3 size: 14 residues.

The CDR3: CASSDSEGTEAFF. The CDR3 coding sequence is TGTGCCAGCAGCGACAGCGAGGGAACTGAAGCTTTCTTT. The chain employs TRBV6-6 and TRBJ1-1; D is possibly TRBD1 (5 bases). Germline CDR1 reads MNHNY; CDR2 reads SVGAGI (reference sequence). V lost 6 bases to trimming and J lost 5 bases, with 13 bases between them. The CDR3 covers 13 residues.

The chain combines TRBV5-7 with TRBJ1-2; possible D gene TRBD1, 5 bases. TRBV5-7 is marked as an open reading frame, function uncertain. Trimming stripped 4 bases from V and 8 bases from J, with 12 bases between. This CDR3 region has 12 residues. In DNA, the CDR3 is TGTGCCAGCAGCGGGCAGGGCTCGGGCTACACCTTC. Encoded protein: CASSGQGSGYTF.